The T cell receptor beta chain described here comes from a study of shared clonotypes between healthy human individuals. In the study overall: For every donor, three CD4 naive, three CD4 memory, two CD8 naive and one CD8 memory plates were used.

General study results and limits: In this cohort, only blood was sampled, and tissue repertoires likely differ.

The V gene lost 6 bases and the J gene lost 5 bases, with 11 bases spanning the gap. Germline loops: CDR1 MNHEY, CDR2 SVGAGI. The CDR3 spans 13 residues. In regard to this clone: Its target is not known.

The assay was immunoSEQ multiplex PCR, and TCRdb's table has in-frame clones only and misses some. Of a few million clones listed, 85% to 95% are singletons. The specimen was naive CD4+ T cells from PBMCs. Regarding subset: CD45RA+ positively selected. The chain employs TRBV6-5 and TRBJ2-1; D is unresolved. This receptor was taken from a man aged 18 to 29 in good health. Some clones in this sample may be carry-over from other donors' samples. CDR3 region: CASSPPYNNEQFF. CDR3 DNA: TGTGCCAGCAGCCCTCCTTACAACAATGAGCAGTTCTTC.